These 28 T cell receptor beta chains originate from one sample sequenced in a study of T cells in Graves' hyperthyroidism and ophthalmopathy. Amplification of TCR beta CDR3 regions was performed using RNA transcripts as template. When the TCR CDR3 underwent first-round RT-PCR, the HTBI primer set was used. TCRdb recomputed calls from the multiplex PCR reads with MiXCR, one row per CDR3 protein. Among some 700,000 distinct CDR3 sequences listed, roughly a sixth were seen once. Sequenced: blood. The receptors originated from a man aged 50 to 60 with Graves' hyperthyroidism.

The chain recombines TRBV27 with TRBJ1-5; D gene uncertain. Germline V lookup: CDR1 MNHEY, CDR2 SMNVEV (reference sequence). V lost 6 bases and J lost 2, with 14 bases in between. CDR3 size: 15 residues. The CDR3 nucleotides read TGTGCCAGCAGAACTGAGGGATGGGGCAATCAGCCCCAGCATTTT. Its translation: CASRTEGWGNQPQHF.

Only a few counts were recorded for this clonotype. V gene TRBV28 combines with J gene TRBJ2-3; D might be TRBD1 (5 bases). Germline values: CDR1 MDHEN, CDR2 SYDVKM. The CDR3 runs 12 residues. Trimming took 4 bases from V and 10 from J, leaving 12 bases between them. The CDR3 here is CASSSRQLAQYF. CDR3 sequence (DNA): TGTGCCAGCAGTTCCCGACAGTTGGCGCAGTATTTT. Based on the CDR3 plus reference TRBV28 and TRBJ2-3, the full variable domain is DVKVTQSSRYLVKRTGEKVFLECVQDMDHENMFWYRQDPGLGLRLIYFSYDVKMKEKGDIPEGYSVSREKKERFSLILESASTNQTSMYLCASSSRQLAQYFGPGTRLTVL.

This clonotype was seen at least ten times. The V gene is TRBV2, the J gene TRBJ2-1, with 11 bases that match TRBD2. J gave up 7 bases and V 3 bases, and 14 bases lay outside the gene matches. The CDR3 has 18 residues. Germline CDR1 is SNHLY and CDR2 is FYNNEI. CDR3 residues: CASSEGQTTSGAVNEQFF. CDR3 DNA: TGTGCCAGCAGTGAGGGGCAAACGACTAGCGGGGCTGTGAATGAGCAGTTCTTC.

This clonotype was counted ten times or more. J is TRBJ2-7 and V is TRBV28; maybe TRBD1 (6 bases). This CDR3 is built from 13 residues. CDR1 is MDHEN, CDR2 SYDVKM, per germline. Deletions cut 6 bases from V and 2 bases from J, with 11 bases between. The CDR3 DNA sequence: TGTGCCAGCAGACTTGGACAGACCTACGAGCAGTACTTC. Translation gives CASRLGQTYEQYF.

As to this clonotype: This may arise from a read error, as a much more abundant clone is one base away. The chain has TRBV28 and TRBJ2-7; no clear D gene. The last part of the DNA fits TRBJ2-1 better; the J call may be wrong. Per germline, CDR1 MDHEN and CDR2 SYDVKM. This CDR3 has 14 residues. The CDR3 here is CASSFDGNSYEQFF. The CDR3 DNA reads TGTGCCAGCAGTTTTGACGGCAACTCCTACGAGCAGTTCTTC.

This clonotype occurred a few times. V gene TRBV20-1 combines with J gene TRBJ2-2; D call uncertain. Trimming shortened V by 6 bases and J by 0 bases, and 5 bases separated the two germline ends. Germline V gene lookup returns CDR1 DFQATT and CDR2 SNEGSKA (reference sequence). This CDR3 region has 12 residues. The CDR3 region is CSAQTNTGELFF. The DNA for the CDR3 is TGCAGTGCACAGACGAACACCGGGGAGCTGTTTTTT.

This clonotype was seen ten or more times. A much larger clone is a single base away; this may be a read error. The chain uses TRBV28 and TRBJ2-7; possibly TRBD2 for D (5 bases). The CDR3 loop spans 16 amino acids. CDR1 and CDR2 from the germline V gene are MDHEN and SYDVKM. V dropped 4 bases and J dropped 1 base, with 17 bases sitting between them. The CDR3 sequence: CASSSPGLIKSYEQYF. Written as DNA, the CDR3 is TGTGCCAGCAGTTCCCCCGGACTTATCAAATCCTACGAGCAGTACTTC.

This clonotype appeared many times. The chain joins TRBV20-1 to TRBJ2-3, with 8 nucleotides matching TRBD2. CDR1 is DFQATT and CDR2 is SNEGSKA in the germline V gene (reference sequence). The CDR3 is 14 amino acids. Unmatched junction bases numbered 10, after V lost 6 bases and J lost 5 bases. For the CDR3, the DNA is TGCAGTGCCAGGCACAGCGGGAGTAGAGATACGCAGTATTTT. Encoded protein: CSARHSGSRDTQYF.

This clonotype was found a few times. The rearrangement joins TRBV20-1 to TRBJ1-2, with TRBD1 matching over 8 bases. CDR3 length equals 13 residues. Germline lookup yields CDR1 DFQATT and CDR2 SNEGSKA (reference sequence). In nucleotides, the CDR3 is TGCAGGGTGGCCCAGGGGGCGAACTATGGCTACACCTTC. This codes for CRVAQGANYGYTF.

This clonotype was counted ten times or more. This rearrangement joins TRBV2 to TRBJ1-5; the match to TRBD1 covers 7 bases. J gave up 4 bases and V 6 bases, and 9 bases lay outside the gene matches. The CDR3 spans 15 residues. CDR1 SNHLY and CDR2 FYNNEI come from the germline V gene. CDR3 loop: CASRVGTALNQPQHF. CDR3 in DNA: TGTGCCAGCAGAGTAGGGACAGCTCTTAATCAGCCCCAGCATTTT. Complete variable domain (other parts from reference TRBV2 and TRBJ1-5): EPEVTQTPSHQVTQMGQEVILRCVPISNHLYFYWYRQILGQKVEFLVSFYNNEISEKSEIFDDQFSVERPDGSNFTLKIRSTKLEDSAMYFCASRVGTALNQPQHFGDGTRLSIL.

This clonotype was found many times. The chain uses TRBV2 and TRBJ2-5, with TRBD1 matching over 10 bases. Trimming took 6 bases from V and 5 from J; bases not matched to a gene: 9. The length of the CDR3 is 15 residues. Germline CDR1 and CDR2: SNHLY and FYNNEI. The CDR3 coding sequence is TGTGCCAGCAGCCCTTCGACAGGGGGCGAGGAGACCCAGTACTTC. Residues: CASSPSTGGEETQYF. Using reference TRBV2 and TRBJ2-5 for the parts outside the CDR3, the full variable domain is EPEVTQTPSHQVTQMGQEVILRCVPISNHLYFYWYRQILGQKVEFLVSFYNNEISEKSEIFDDQFSVERPDGSNFTLKIRSTKLEDSAMYFCASSPSTGGEETQYFGPGTRLLVL.

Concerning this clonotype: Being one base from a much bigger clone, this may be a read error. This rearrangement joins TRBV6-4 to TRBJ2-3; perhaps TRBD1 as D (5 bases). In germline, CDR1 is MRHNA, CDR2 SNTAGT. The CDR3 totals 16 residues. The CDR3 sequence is CASSEGALSVADAQYF. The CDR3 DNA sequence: TGTGCCAGCAGTGAAGGGGCACTCTCCGTGGCAGATGCGCAGTATTTT.

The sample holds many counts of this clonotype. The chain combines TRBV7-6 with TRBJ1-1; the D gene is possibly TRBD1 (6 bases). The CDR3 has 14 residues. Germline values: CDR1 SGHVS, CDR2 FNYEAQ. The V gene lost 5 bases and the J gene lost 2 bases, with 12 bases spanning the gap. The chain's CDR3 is CASSAIQGNTEAFF. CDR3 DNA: TGTGCCAGCAGCGCGATACAGGGAAACACTGAAGCTTTCTTT.

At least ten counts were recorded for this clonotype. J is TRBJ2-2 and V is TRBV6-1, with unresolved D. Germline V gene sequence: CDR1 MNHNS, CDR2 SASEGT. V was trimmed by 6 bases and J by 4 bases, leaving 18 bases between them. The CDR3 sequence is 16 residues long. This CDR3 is CASRPGVVTGTGELFF. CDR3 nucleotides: TGTGCCAGCAGACCTGGAGTCGTGACGGGCACCGGGGAGCTGTTTTTT.

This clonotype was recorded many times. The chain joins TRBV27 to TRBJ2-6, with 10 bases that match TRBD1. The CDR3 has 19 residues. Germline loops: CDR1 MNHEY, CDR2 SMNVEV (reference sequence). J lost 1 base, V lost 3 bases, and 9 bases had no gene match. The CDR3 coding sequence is TGTGCCAGCAGTTTCACCGGGACAGGGGTTCCTTCTGGGGCCAACGTCCTGACTTTC. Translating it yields CASSFTGTGVPSGANVLTF.

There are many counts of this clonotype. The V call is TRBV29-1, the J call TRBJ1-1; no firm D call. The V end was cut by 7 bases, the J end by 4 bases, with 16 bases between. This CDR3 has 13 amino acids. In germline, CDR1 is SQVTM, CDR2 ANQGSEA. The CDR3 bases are TGCAGCGCTCGGTTGGGCGGCGGCACTGAAGCTTTCTTT. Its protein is CSARLGGGTEAFF.

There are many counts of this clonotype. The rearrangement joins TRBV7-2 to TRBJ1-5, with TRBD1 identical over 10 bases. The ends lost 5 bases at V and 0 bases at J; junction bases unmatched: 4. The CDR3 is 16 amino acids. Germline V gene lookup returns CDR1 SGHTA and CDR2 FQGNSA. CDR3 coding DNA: TGTGCCAGCAGCCTGACAGGGGGCTATAGCAATCAGCCCCAGCATTTT. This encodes CASSLTGGYSNQPQHF.

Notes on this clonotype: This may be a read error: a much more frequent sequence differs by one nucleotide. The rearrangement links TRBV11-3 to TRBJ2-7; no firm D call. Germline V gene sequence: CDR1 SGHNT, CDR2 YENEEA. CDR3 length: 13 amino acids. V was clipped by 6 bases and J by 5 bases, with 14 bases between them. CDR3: CASSPTGYHEQYF. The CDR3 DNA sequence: TGTGCCAGCAGTCCGACTGGTTACCACGAGCAGTACTTC.

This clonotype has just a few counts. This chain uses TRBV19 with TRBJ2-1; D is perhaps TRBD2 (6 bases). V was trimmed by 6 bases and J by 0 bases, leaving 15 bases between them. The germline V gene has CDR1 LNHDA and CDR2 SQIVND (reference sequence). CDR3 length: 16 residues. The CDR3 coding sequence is TGTGCCAGTAGGCCCCGGTGGGGACTCTCCTACAATGAGCAGTTCTTC. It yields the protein CASRPRWGLSYNEQFF.

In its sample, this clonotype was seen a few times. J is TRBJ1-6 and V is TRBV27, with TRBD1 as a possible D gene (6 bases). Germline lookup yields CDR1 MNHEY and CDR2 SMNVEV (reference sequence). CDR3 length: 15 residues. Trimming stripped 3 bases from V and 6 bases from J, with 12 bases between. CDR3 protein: CASSFEGVGNSPLHF. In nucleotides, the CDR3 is TGTGCCAGCAGTTTTGAGGGGGTGGGTAATTCACCCCTCCACTTT.

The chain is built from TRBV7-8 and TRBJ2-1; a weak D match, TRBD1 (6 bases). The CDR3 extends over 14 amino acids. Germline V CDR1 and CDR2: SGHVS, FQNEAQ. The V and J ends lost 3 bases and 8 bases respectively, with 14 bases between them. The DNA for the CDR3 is TGTGCCAGCAGCTTCATCAGGGGATCCGATGAGCAGTTCTTC. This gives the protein CASSFIRGSDEQFF.

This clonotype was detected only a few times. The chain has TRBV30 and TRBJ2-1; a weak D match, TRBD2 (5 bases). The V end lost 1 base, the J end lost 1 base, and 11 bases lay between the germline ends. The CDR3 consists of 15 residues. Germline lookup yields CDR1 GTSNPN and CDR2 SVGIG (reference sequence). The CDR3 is CAWSGDRDSYNEQFF. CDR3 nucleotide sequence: TGTGCCTGGAGTGGGGATCGGGATTCCTACAATGAGCAGTTCTTC.

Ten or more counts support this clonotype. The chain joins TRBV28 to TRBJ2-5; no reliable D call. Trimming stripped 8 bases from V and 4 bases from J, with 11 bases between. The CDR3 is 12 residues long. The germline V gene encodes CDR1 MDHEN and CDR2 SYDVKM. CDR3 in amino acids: CASGEIGETQYF. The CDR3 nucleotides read TGTGCCAGCGGCGAGATAGGAGAGACCCAGTACTTC.

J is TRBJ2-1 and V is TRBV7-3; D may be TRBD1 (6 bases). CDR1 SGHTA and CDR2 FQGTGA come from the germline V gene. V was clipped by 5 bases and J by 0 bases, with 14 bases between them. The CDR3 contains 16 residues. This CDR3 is CASSPGQLSSYNEQFF. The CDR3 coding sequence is TGTGCCAGCAGCCCCGGACAGTTGAGCTCCTACAATGAGCAGTTCTTC. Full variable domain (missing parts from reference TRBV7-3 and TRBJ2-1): GAGVSQTPSNKVTEKGKYVELRCDPISGHTALYWYRQSLGQGPEFLIYFQGTGAADDSGLPNDRFFAVRPEGSVSTLKIQRTERGDSAVYLCASSPGQLSSYNEQFFGPGTRLTVL.

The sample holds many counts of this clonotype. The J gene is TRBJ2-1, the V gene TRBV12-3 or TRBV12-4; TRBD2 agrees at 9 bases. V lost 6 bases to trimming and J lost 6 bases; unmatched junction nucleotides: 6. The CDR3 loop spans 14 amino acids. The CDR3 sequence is CASREGGRVNEQFF. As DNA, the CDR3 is TGTGCCAGCAGGGAAGGCGGGAGGGTCAATGAGCAGTTCTTC.

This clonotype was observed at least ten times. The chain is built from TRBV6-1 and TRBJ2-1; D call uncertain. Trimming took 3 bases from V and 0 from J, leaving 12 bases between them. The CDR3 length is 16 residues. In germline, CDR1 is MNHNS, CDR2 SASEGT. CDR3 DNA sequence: TGTGCCAGCAGTGACCTAACTTCAAGCTCCTACAATGAGCAGTTCTTC. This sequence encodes CASSDLTSSSYNEQFF.

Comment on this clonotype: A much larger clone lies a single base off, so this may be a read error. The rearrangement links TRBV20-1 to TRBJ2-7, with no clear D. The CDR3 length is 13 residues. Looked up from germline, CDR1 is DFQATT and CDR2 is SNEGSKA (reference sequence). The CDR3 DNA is TGCAGTGCTAGGGAAGAGGAGTACAATGAGCAGTGCTTC. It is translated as CSAREEEYNEQCF.

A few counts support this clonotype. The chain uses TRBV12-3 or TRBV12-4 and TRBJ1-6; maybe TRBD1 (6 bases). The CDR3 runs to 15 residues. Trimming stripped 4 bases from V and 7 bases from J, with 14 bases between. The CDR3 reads CASSYRDIGNSPLHF. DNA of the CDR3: TGTGCCAGCAGTTACCGGGACATCGGGAATTCACCCCTCCACTTT.